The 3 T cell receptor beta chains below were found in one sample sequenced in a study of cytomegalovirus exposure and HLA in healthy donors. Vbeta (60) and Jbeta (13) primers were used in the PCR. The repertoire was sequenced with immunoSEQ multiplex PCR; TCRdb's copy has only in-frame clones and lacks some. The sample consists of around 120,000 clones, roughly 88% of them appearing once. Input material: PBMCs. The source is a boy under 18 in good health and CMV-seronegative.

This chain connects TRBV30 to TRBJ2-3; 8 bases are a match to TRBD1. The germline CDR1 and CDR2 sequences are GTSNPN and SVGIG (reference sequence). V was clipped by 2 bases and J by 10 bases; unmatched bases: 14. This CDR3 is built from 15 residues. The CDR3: CAWSSGQGNGGAQYF. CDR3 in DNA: TGTGCCTGGAGTTCAGGACAGGGAAATGGGGGTGCGCAGTATTTT.

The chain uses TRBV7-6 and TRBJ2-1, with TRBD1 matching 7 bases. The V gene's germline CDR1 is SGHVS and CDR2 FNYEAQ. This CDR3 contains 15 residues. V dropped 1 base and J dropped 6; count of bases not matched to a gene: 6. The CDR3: CASSLVGRGSNEQFF. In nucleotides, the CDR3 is TGTGCCAGCAGCTTAGTGGGCAGGGGGAGCAATGAGCAGTTCTTC.

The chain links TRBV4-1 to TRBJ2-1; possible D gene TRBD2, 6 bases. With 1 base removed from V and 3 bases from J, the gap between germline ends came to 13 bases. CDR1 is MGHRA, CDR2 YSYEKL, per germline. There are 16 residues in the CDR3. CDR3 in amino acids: CASSQGPAGGYNEQFF. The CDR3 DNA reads TGCGCCAGCAGCCAAGGGCCAGCGGGCGGCTACAATGAGCAGTTCTTC.